This T cell receptor beta chain was identified during a study of regulatory T cells in long-lasting Graves disease. General observations from the study: There were preferences for TRBV28, TRBJ1-2 and TRBJ2-5 in persistent disease.

Library construction for TCR beta used iRepertoire HTBI primers and Arm-PCR of CDR3 regions. TCRdb called the multiplex PCR reads again in MiXCR, with one record for every CDR3 protein. The repertoire holds a few hundred thousand distinct CDR3 sequences, about a sixth seen once, with 20% to 25% in the top ten. The V segment lost 8 bases and the J segment 7 bases; nucleotides outside the gene matches: 15. Germline CDR1 is LGHDT and CDR2 is YNNKEL (reference sequence). The CDR3 is 15 amino acids. This clonotype was seen repeatedly, ten times or more. Its antigen is currently unknown. The time point was: newly diagnosed GD, antithyroid drugs for less than 3 months. PBMCs were the source of the RNA used for TCR sequencing. This sample also belongs to another study, concerning T cells in Graves' hyperthyroidism and ophthalmopathy. According to that study: Blood held most thyroid clonotypes expanded above 0.001 frequency.

The sample consisted of peripheral blood mononuclear cells (PBMCs), taken at new diagnosis, from a patient treated with antithyroid drugs. The chain uses TRBV3-1 and TRBJ2-3; 7 nucleotides agree with TRBD2. This clonotype was obtained from a woman between 18 and 30 years old with Graves disease. In DNA form, the CDR3 reads TGTGCCAGCGGACATTGGGCGGGAGATTTAAATACGCAGTATTTT. It codes for CASGHWAGDLNTQYF.